The rows below give T cell receptor beta chains drawn from one sample of a study of vaccination and CD4 T cells after COVID-19. From the PCR reads, TCRdb called clonotypes with MiXCR, one entry per CDR3 protein. The data contain about 16,000 distinct CDR3 sequences, approximately 55% of them seen just once; the ten biggest clones take up approximately 8.4%. Their antigens are not known. The source material was CD4+ T cells from blood, cultured in vitro. Receptor source: a human donor who had recovered from COVID-19. CDR3s include the opening cysteine and the closing phenylalanine or tryptophan. Each record gives: V gene, J gene, D gene, clone size, CDR3 DNA, CDR3 protein. D genes are given only for firm matches. Not every row has a clone size; where given, it reads once, few, many or a size class.

TRBV27	TRBJ2-1	.	.	TGTGCCAGCAGTTTATCCCCCTTGAGGGGAGAGCAGTTCTTC	CASSLSPLRGEQFF
TRBV7-2	TRBJ2-1	.	.	TGTGCCAGCAGCTTAAACGGTTTTACGTGGAATGAGCAGTTCTTC	CASSLNGFTWNEQFF
TRBV28	TRBJ1-3	.	.	TGTGCCAGCACCCTCCCGATAACCGGAAACACCATATATTTT	CASTLPITGNTIYF
TRBV2	TRBJ2-1	TRBD2	.	TGTGCCAGCAGATTAGCGGGATACCAGTACAATGAGCAGTTCTTC	CASRLAGYQYNEQFF
TRBV20-1	TRBJ2-1	TRBD2	.	TGCAGTGCTCTTAGCGGGAGAGGTTTCAATGAGCAGTTCTTC	CSALSGRGFNEQFF
TRBV20-1	TRBJ2-2	.	.	TGCAGTGCTAGACACGGGAGCTCAACCGGGGAGCTGTTTTTT	CSARHGSSTGELFF
TRBV3-1	TRBJ1-2	.	few	TGTGCCAGCAGCCAAGATGGGCGACCCGGTTCTAACTATGGCTACACCTTC	CASSQDGRPGSNYGYTF
TRBV20-1	TRBJ1-6	.	.	TGCAGTGGAAGCCAGATTAATTCACCCCTCCACTTT	CSGSQINSPLHF
TRBV19	TRBJ1-2	.	few	TGTGCCAGTAGTATCGAGGACGGGGGCGGAGGCTACACCTTC	CASSIEDGGGGYTF
TRBV7-9	TRBJ1-1	.	.	TGTGCCAGCAGCTTAGTAGAGGACACTGAAGCTTTCTTT	CASSLVEDTEAFF
TRBV5-1	TRBJ2-3	TRBD2	.	TGCGCCAGCAGCTTGGGTGGTAGCGGGGATCCCACGCAGTATTTT	CASSLGGSGDPTQYF
TRBV20-1	TRBJ1-2	.	.	TGCAGTGCTAGAGAGGACGTCCTCCGGGGCTACACCTTC	CSAREDVLRGYTF
TRBV7-8	TRBJ2-7	.	.	TGTGCCAGCAGCTTAGCGAGCTCCTACGAGCAGTACTTC	CASSLASSYEQYF
TRBV10-2	TRBJ2-3	TRBD2	.	TGCGCCAGCAGTGGGACTAGCGGCAGCACAGATACGCAGTATTTT	CASSGTSGSTDTQYF
TRBV20-1	TRBJ2-7	.	.	TGCAGTGCTAGAGATAGGTCGACCAGGAACGAGCAGTACTTC	CSARDRSTRNEQYF
TRBV12-3/TRBV12-4	TRBJ2-5	TRBD2	few	TGTGCCAGCAGCCTACTTCTAGCGGGAGACCCTCCGGAGACCCAGTACTTC	CASSLLLAGDPPETQYF
TRBV12-3/TRBV12-4	TRBJ1-5	TRBD1	.	TGTGCCAGCAGTCCCTCCGGACAGGGGGCAGAGAATCAGCCCCAGCATTTT	CASSPSGQGAENQPQHF
TRBV6-1	TRBJ1-6	.	few	TGTGCCAGCAGACAGGGCAACTCCTATAATTCACCCCTCCACTTT	CASRQGNSYNSPLHF
TRBV27	TRBJ1-1	TRBD1	.	TGTGCCAGCAGTTCTAGGGGGCCTCCAGTCTACATGAACACTGAAGCTTTCTTT	CASSSRGPPVYMNTEAFF
TRBV6-4	TRBJ1-2	.	few	TGTGCCAGCAGGATTGGGACTGGGAACTATGGCTACACCTTC	CASRIGTGNYGYTF
TRBV7-2	TRBJ1-6	.	.	TGTGCCAGCAGAGACATTAATTCACCCCTCCACTTT	CASRDINSPLHF
TRBV2	TRBJ1-3	.	few	TGTGCCAGCAAGGCTGGAAACACCATATATTTT	CASKAGNTIYF
TRBV7-2	TRBJ1-6	.	.	TGTGCCAGCAGCTCCGGGCGGGAAGGGGCTTCACCCCTCCACTTT	CASSSGREGASPLHF
TRBV30	TRBJ2-2	TRBD1	.	TGTGCCTGGAGTGCCCAGGGGGACGCCGGGGAGCTGTTTTTT	CAWSAQGDAGELFF
TRBV6-1	TRBJ2-2	.	.	TGTGCCAGCAGTGACAGGGTCAACAGCGGGGAGCTGTTTTTT	CASSDRVNSGELFF
TRBV11-3	TRBJ1-1	.	.	TGTGCCAGCAGCTCACGACAGGACGTCACTGAAGCTTTCTTT	CASSSRQDVTEAFF
TRBV28	TRBJ1-2	TRBD1	.	TGTGCCAGCAGTTCTCAGGGGGGGAATTATGGCTACACCTTC	CASSSQGGNYGYTF
TRBV18	TRBJ1-1	.	.	TGTGCCAGCTCAGTACAGGGAGGGGTTAATGAAGCTTTCTTT	CASSVQGGVNEAFF
TRBV6-5	TRBJ1-1	.	.	TGTGCCAGCAGTTATCGGAGAGGGAACGCTGAAGCTTTCTTT	CASSYRRGNAEAFF
TRBV5-6	TRBJ2-1	.	once	TGTGCCAGCAGCTTGCAAGGCAATGAGCAGTTCTTC	CASSLQGNEQFF
TRBV10-1	TRBJ1-1	.	few	TGCGCCAGCAGTGTCGGAGGGACTACTGAAGCTTTCTTT	CASSVGGTTEAFF
TRBV30	TRBJ1-1	.	.	TGTGCCTGGAGCGTTTTCGGGGGGCCGAGGACTGAAGCTTTCTTT	CAWSVFGGPRTEAFF
TRBV20-1	TRBJ2-7	.	few	TGCAGTGCGGCTCCTGGGACGGGCTCCTACGAGCAGTACTTC	CSAAPGTGSYEQYF
TRBV20-1	TRBJ2-1	TRBD2	few	TGCAGTGCTAGAGATAACAGCGGGGGGGGCTCCTACAATGAGCAGTTCTTC	CSARDNSGGGSYNEQFF
TRBV20-1	TRBJ1-6	.	.	TGCAGTGCTAGTGCCGGTAATTCACCCCTCCACTTT	CSASAGNSPLHF
TRBV20-1	TRBJ2-1	TRBD2	.	TGCAGTGCTAAAGGTGGCCTAGCGGGAGAGCAGCAGTTCTTC	CSAKGGLAGEQQFF
TRBV7-9	TRBJ1-5	TRBD1	.	TGTGCCAGCAGCTTAGGGCACGGACAGGGGGCGGGATATGGGCCCCAGCATTTT	CASSLGHGQGAGYGPQHF
TRBV10-1	TRBJ2-7	TRBD2	.	TGCGCCAGTTCGGGGCTAGCGGGATCCGGCGAGCAGTACTTC	CASSGLAGSGEQYF
TRBV19	TRBJ1-5	.	few	TGTGCCAGTAGTTCGACCGGGGTGCGTAGCAATCAGCCCCAGCATTTT	CASSSTGVRSNQPQHF
TRBV20-1	TRBJ1-1	TRBD1	.	TGCAGTGCTAGGGATATCTCGGTGCAGGGGGGCAACACTGAAGCTTTCTTT	CSARDISVQGGNTEAFF
TRBV20-1	TRBJ2-3	.	.	TGCAGTGGGGGAGCTCCCACAGATACGCAGTATTTT	CSGGAPTDTQYF
TRBV27	TRBJ1-6	.	.	TGTGCAACCCAAGAGACACGGTATAATTCACCCCTCCACTTT	CATQETRYNSPLHF
TRBV18	TRBJ2-7	TRBD2	.	TGTGCCAGCTCACAAGCTCGCGGGAGTTACGAGCAGTACTTC	CASSQARGSYEQYF
TRBV5-8	TRBJ2-3	TRBD2	few	TGTGCCAGCAGCACCGGGACTAGCGGAGCGGGGAATACGCAGTATTTT	CASSTGTSGAGNTQYF
TRBV20-1	TRBJ2-7	.	.	TGCAGTGCTAGAGACCCTAGCGACCTTACCTACGAGCAGTACTTC	CSARDPSDLTYEQYF
TRBV27	TRBJ1-2	TRBD1	.	TGTGCCAGCAGAGACGCTCAGGGGGACTATGGCTACACCTTC	CASRDAQGDYGYTF
TRBV6-5	TRBJ2-5	.	few	TGTGCCAGCAGTTACTCGGCTTTGGGAACAGGGGAGACCCAGTACTTC	CASSYSALGTGETQYF
TRBV28	TRBJ2-2	TRBD2	few	TGTGCCAGCAGTTTATCTAGCGGGAGGCCCGGGGAGCTGTTTTTT	CASSLSSGRPGELFF
TRBV14	TRBJ1-2	.	few	TGTGCCAGCAGCCAAGAGCAGGGGAGGTACTATGGCTACACCTTC	CASSQEQGRYYGYTF
TRBV5-1	TRBJ2-5	TRBD1	.	TGCGCCAGCAGCTTGATGGGACAGGGCGAACAAGAGACCCAGTACTTC	CASSLMGQGEQETQYF
TRBV6-1	TRBJ1-5	.	few	TGTGCCAGCAGTAGGGATCAGGGAACGGGGCAGCCCCAGCATTTT	CASSRDQGTGQPQHF
TRBV10-3	TRBJ1-5	TRBD1	.	TGTGCCAGCGGGACAGACCCCAACAGCAATCAGCCCCAGCATTTT	CASGTDPNSNQPQHF
TRBV7-8	TRBJ2-1	.	.	TGTGCCAGCAGCTTAAGACTGCCCTACAATGAGCAGTTCTTC	CASSLRLPYNEQFF
TRBV2	TRBJ1-6	TRBD1	.	TGTGCCAGCACGACAGGGCTGGATTCACCCCTCCACTTT	CASTTGLDSPLHF
TRBV11-3	TRBJ2-1	.	.	TGTGCCAGCAGCTTAGAGGGAGGAGGGTACAATGAGCAGTTCTTC	CASSLEGGGYNEQFF
TRBV7-8	TRBJ1-6	TRBD1	few	TGTGCCAGCAGCTTAGATTGGGACAGGGGAAGGTCCTATAATTCACCCCTCCACTTT	CASSLDWDRGRSYNSPLHF